The sequence of this T cell receptor beta chain was determined in a study of cytomegalovirus exposure and HLA in healthy donors. Study-level information: Around 78 million unique TCRs, all from HLA-typed donors, were included in an early release of the data.

Germline V CDR1 and CDR2: SGHVS, FNYEAQ. This CDR3 spans 16 amino acids. Between the trimmed V and J ends, which lost 3 bases and 5 bases, there was a span of 17 bases. With 60 Vbeta and 13 Jbeta primers, the PCR was carried out. Only in-frame clones appear in the TCRdb table, and some are missing; sequencing was by immunoSEQ multiplex PCR. The sample lists over 85,000 clones; about four fifths were seen once. The chain joins TRBV7-6 to TRBJ2-1; D is possibly TRBD2 (6 bases). Sequences were obtained from PBMCs. The receptor's source is a woman aged 40 to 50 in good health and CMV-seronegative. The CDR3 sequence is CASSFTLTGGNNEQFF. In DNA form, the CDR3 reads TGTGCCAGCAGCTTTACCCTTACTGGGGGGAACAATGAGCAGTTCTTC.